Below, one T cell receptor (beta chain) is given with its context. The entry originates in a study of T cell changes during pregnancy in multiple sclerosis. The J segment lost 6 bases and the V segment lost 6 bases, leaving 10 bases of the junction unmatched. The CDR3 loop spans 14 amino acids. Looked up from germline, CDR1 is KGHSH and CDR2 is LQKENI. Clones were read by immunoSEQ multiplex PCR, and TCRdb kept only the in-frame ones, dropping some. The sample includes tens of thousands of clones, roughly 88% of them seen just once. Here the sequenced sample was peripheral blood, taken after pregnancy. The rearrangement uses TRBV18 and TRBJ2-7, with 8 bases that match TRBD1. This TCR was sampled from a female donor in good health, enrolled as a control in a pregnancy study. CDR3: CASSPGQDLPEQYF. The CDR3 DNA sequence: TGTGCCAGCTCCCCGGGACAGGACCTCCCCGAGCAGTACTTC. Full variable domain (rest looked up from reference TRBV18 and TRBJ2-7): NAGVMQNPRHLVRRRGQEARLRCSPMKGHSHVYWYRQLPEEGLKFMVYLQKENIIDESGMPKERFSAEFPKEGPSILRIQQVVRGDSAAYFCASSPGQDLPEQYFGPGTRLTVT.